Shown below are 30 T cell receptor beta chains from a single sample sequenced in a study of early stage breast cancer tumors (dated by TCRdb to 2015 to 2018). Libraries were made using the immunoSEQ multiplex PCR assay. TCRdb re-hosts the immuneACCESS table, in-frame sequences only. Its copies lack some clones; in the studies checked, an unresolved V gene accounts for under half of them, and the cause for the rest is not known. The sample table holds 45,000 to 65,000 clones, of which around four fifths were seen once. The ten largest account for under 4.5% of the sample. Sequenced sample: blood. The receptors were sampled from a person aged 35-49 years with breast cancer.

This clone occurred a few times. The chain is built from TRBV5-6 and TRBJ2-7; 10 bases map to TRBD1. Trimming at V came to 0 bases and at J to 6 bases, leaving 9 bases not matched to a gene. This CDR3 is built from 16 residues. The germline V gene encodes CDR1 SGHDT and CDR2 YYEEEE. DNA for the CDR3: TGTGCCAGCAGCTTGGGGTCGGGACAGGGGTCCCTCGAGCAGTACTTC. Amino acids: CASSLGSGQGSLEQYF. The full variable domain, with the rest looked up from reference TRBV5-6 and TRBJ2-7, is DAGVTQSPTHLIKTRGQQVTLRCSPKSGHDTVSWYQQALGQGPQFIFQYYEEEERQRGNFPDRFSGHQFPNYSSELNVNALLLGDSALYLCASSLGSGQGSLEQYFGPGTRLTVT.

The chain couples TRBV5-1 to TRBJ1-4; D ambiguous. Germline CDR1 and CDR2: SGHRS and YFSETQ. The germline V and J ends were trimmed by 0 bases and 8 bases, with 11 bases remaining between them. The CDR3 length is 14 residues. CDR3 DNA: TGCGCCAGCAGCTTGGCCGGCCAGGACGAAAAACTGTTTTTT. This sequence encodes CASSLAGQDEKLFF. Variable domain in full (rest from reference TRBV5-1 and TRBJ1-4): KAGVTQTPRYLIKTRGQQVTLSCSPISGHRSVSWYQQTPGQGLQFLFEYFSETQRNKGNFPGRFSGRQFSNSRSEMNVSTLELGDSALYLCASSLAGQDEKLFFGSGTQLSVL.

This chain connects TRBV6-5 to TRBJ1-2; D is unresolved. Looked up from germline, CDR1 is MNHEY and CDR2 is SVGAGI. The CDR3 has 14 residues. Trimming took 7 bases from V and 0 from J, leaving 12 bases between them. CDR3: CASKTGTSNYGYTF. The CDR3 DNA sequence: TGTGCCAGCAAGACCGGCACTTCTAACTATGGCTACACCTTC.

V and J are TRBV7-8 and TRBJ2-2, with TRBD2 as a possible D gene (5 bases). Trimming cost V 5 bases and J 3 bases, with 13 bases left between them. This CDR3 comprises 15 residues. The germline V gene encodes CDR1 SGHVS and CDR2 FQNEAQ. CDR3 DNA: TGTGCCAGCAGCCGAATCGGACTCTACACCGGGGAGCTGTTTTTT. It encodes CASSRIGLYTGELFF.

The V and J genes are TRBV6-5 and TRBJ2-1; 9 bases align to TRBD1. The J segment lost 5 bases and the V segment lost 6 bases, leaving 8 bases of the junction unmatched. The V gene's germline CDR1 is MNHEY and CDR2 SVGAGI. The CDR3 has 15 amino acids. The CDR3 DNA reads TGTGCCAGCAGCCTCCGGGACAGGGTAGACAATGAGCAGTTCTTC. Translated: CASSLRDRVDNEQFF.

This clone was picked up a small number of times. This rearrangement joins TRBV16 to TRBJ2-7; D unclear. V was pared by 1 base and J by 3 bases, with 4 bases between. The CDR3 is 12 residues long. CDR1 KGHSY and CDR2 FQNENV come from the germline V gene. The CDR3 DNA reads as TGTGCCAGCAGCCAATACGGCTACGAGCAGTACTTC. This sequence encodes CASSQYGYEQYF.

This sequence joins TRBV30 and TRBJ1-1; TRBD1 agrees at 7 bases. CDR1 GTSNPN and CDR2 SVGIG come from the germline V gene (reference sequence). The CDR3 contains 13 residues. V shed 2 bases, J shed 5 bases, and the junction held 5 bases outside the gene matches. As DNA, the CDR3 is TGTGCCTGGAGTCGACAGGGTGTGACTGAAGCTTTCTTT. Translating gives CAWSRQGVTEAFF.

The J gene is TRBJ2-2, the V gene TRBV18; 7 bases map to TRBD2. The length of the CDR3 is 17 residues. The germline CDR1 and CDR2 sequences are KGHSH and LQKENI. After removal of 4 bases from V and 5 bases from J, the junction contained 13 bases not matched to a gene. CDR3 DNA sequence: TGTGCCAGCTCACTTCGGTCCCCTAGCGGAACAACCGGGGAGCTGTTTTTT. Translation: CASSLRSPSGTTGELFF. Looking up the rest from reference TRBV18 and TRBJ2-2 gives the full variable domain: NAGVMQNPRHLVRRRGQEARLRCSPMKGHSHVYWYRQLPEEGLKFMVYLQKENIIDESGMPKERFSAEFPKEGPSILRIQQVVRGDSAAYFCASSLRSPSGTTGELFFGEGSRLTVL.

The J gene is TRBJ1-1, the V gene TRBV7-9; D is unclear. The CDR3 covers 13 residues. V was trimmed by 5 bases and J by 10 bases, leaving 17 bases between them. Looked up from germline, CDR1 is SEHNR and CDR2 is FQNEAQ (reference sequence). CDR3 in amino acids: CASSPGSTPIAFF. The DNA of the CDR3 is TGTGCCAGCAGCCCAGGTAGCACTCCAATAGCTTTCTTT.

V gene TRBV10-3 combines with J gene TRBJ1-3; no firm D call. Trimming took 5 bases from V and 0 from J, leaving 14 bases between them. Germline V lookup: CDR1 ENHRY, CDR2 SYGVKD. CDR3 size: 16 residues. CDR3 residues: CAISHDRGSSGNTIYF. Written as DNA, the CDR3 is TGTGCCATCAGTCACGACCGTGGAAGCTCTGGAAACACCATATATTTT.

This clone turned up a few times. The rearrangement links TRBV6-5 to TRBJ1-5, with 7 bases identical to TRBD1. Per germline, CDR1 MNHEY and CDR2 SVGAGI. This CDR3 has 13 residues. V shed 2 bases and J 6 bases; nucleotides not matched to a gene: 1. DNA for the CDR3: TGTGCCAGCAGTTACGACAGGGTTCAGCCCCAGCATTTT. Its translation: CASSYDRVQPQHF.

V is TRBV19 and J is TRBJ2-2, with D uncertain. The CDR3 runs to 13 residues. The germline V gene has CDR1 LNHDA and CDR2 SQIVND (reference sequence). V was shortened by 4 bases and J by 6 bases, with 9 bases between the two germline ends. CDR3 in DNA: TGTGCCAGTAGTACGGCTTGGGCCGGGGAGCTGTTTTTT. It specifies CASSTAWAGELFF.

This chain links TRBV30 with TRBJ2-7; D call uncertain. V was shortened by 0 bases and J by 0 bases, with 6 bases between the two germline ends. CDR1 and CDR2 from the germline V gene are GTSNPN and SVGIG (reference sequence). This CDR3 contains 13 residues. The DNA of the CDR3 is TGTGCCTGGAGTGTCCTCCTCTCCTACGAGCAGTACTTC. Translating it yields CAWSVLLSYEQYF.

The chain combines TRBV5-1 with TRBJ2-1, with 8 bases lining up with TRBD2. The V and J ends lost 10 bases and 9 bases, in that order; junction bases with no gene match: 15. Germline loops: CDR1 SGHRS, CDR2 YFSETQ. The CDR3 is made up of 14 amino acids. This CDR3 is CAGPTGTSSPEQFF. The CDR3 coding sequence is TGCGCCGGACCAACCGGGACTAGTTCCCCTGAGCAGTTCTTC.

CDR3 sequence: CASSLGTSGYNEQFF. As DNA, the CDR3 is TGCGCCAGCAGCTTGGGGACTAGCGGCTACAATGAGCAGTTCTTC. The rearrangement uses TRBV5-1 and TRBJ2-1, with 10 nucleotides matching TRBD2. After removal of 0 bases from V and 3 bases from J, the junction contained 0 bases not matched to a gene. The CDR3 has 15 residues. Germline loops: CDR1 SGHRS, CDR2 YFSETQ.

V gene TRBV6-1 combines with J gene TRBJ1-4, with D possibly TRBD1 on 6 matching bases. Germline lookup yields CDR1 MNHNS and CDR2 SASEGT. The CDR3 contains 14 residues. The V and J ends lost 8 bases and 4 bases respectively, with 14 bases between them. This CDR3 reads CASLVTGFNEKLFF. The CDR3 DNA reads as TGTGCCAGCCTAGTAACAGGGTTTAATGAAAAACTGTTTTTT.

The sample holds one count of this clone. The V call is TRBV7-9, the J call TRBJ1-2, with TRBD1 matching over 8 bases. Germline V lookup: CDR1 SEHNR, CDR2 FQNEAQ (reference sequence). This CDR3 is 16 amino acids long. The V gene end was trimmed by 10 bases and the J gene end by 7 bases; junction bases not matched to a gene: 20. The CDR3, as DNA: TGTGCCACCAAGGACTACGCCGGGACAGGTTCGAGTGGCTACACCTTC. Its translation: CATKDYAGTGSSGYTF.

This sequence joins TRBV5-1 and TRBJ2-7, with a possible D match to TRBD1 (5 bases). Germline lookup yields CDR1 SGHRS and CDR2 YFSETQ. This CDR3 spans 14 amino acids. V was trimmed by 0 bases and J by 2 bases, leaving 9 bases between them. CDR3 coding DNA: TGCGCCAGCAGCTTGGAGGGCAGGGCCTACGAGCAGTACTTC. Its translation: CASSLEGRAYEQYF. The variable domain in full, completed from reference TRBV5-1 and TRBJ2-7, reads KAGVTQTPRYLIKTRGQQVTLSCSPISGHRSVSWYQQTPGQGLQFLFEYFSETQRNKGNFPGRFSGRQFSNSRSEMNVSTLELGDSALYLCASSLEGRAYEQYFGPGTRLTVT.

The chain has TRBV9 and TRBJ2-2, with TRBD2 identical over 8 bases. The V gene end was trimmed by 0 bases and the J gene end by 5 bases; junction bases not matched to a gene: 6. This CDR3 contains 16 residues. Germline loops: CDR1 SGDLS, CDR2 YYNGEE. The CDR3 here is CASSVASGRITGELFF. CDR3 DNA: TGTGCCAGCAGCGTAGCGAGCGGGAGAATAACCGGGGAGCTGTTTTTT.

The chain carries TRBV25-1 and TRBJ2-7; tentative D call: TRBD2 (6 bases). CDR3 size: 15 residues. Deletions cut 1 base from V and 2 bases from J, with 12 bases between. The germline gives CDR1 MGHDK, CDR2 SYGVNS. The DNA of the CDR3 is TGTGCCAGCAGTGAATTTGGGGGAGGACCCTACGAGCAGTACTTC. Translation gives CASSEFGGGPYEQYF.

V gene TRBV6-1 combines with J gene TRBJ1-5; D is uncertain. V lost 0 bases and J lost 5, with 14 bases in between. The CDR3 has 16 residues. Germline-derived CDR1 and CDR2 are MNHNS and SASEGT. The CDR3 loop reads CASSEALTGTYQPQHF. CDR3 DNA: TGTGCCAGCAGTGAAGCCTTAACCGGAACTTATCAGCCCCAGCATTTT.

This clone was observed a handful of times. The J gene is TRBJ1-5, the V gene TRBV11-2; D remains unclear. V gave up 0 bases and J gave up 7 bases, with 7 bases separating them. Per germline, CDR1 SGHAT and CDR2 FQNNGV. The CDR3 is 13 amino acids. The CDR3 nucleotides are TGTGCCAGCAGCTTAGATGTTTACCAGCCCCAGCATTTT. This gives the protein CASSLDVYQPQHF.

This clone was found a few times. The rearrangement uses TRBV7-9 and TRBJ2-2, with a tentative D call TRBD1 (6 bases). CDR1 is SEHNR and CDR2 is FQNEAQ in the germline V gene (reference sequence). This CDR3 comprises 14 residues. Trimming removed 3 bases from V and 5 bases from J, with 10 bases in between. DNA of the CDR3: TGTGCCAGCAGCTTGGGGACATCGACCGGGGAGCTGTTTTTT. It codes for CASSLGTSTGELFF.

This chain uses TRBV4-1 with TRBJ2-2, with unresolved D. V was clipped by 5 bases and J by 6 bases, with 10 bases between them. Germline loops: CDR1 MGHRA, CDR2 YSYEKL. The CDR3 spans 13 residues. CDR3 coding DNA: TGCGCCAGCAGCAACTCTAGGGCCGGGGAGCTGTTTTTT. This encodes CASSNSRAGELFF.

The V gene is TRBV10-3, the J gene TRBJ2-1, with 10 bases identical to TRBD2. V shed 5 bases, J shed 5 bases, and the junction held 0 bases outside the gene matches. This CDR3 has 13 residues. CDR1 is ENHRY and CDR2 is SYGVKD in the germline V gene. CDR3 sequence (DNA): TGTGCCATCAGTCTAGCGGGGGACAATGAGCAGTTCTTC. Encoded protein: CAISLAGDNEQFF.

The V and J genes are TRBV11-2 and TRBJ2-7; D not certain. The CDR3 totals 13 residues. Germline CDR1 and CDR2: SGHAT and FQNNGV. V was cut by 5 bases and J by 2 bases, with 10 bases left in between. The chain's CDR3 is CASSRVGPYEQYF. DNA of the CDR3: TGTGCCAGCAGCCGGGTAGGACCCTACGAGCAGTACTTC.

The chain joins TRBV5-6 to TRBJ2-6; D gene unclear. The CDR3 length is 15 residues. V was pared by 2 bases and J by 0 bases, with 6 bases between. The germline CDR1 and CDR2 sequences are SGHDT and YYEEEE. CDR3 region: CASSFLRSGANVLTF. CDR3 DNA: TGTGCCAGCAGCTTTCTTCGCTCTGGGGCCAACGTCCTGACTTTC.

J is TRBJ2-5 and V is TRBV14; D gene uncertain. The CDR3 has 11 residues. With 5 bases removed from V and 3 bases from J, the gap between germline ends came to 4 bases. Germline assignment: CDR1 SGHDN and CDR2 FVKESK. CDR3 protein: CASSWKETQYF. The CDR3 DNA reads as TGTGCCAGCAGCTGGAAAGAGACCCAGTACTTC.

This clone appeared once. This sequence joins TRBV19 and TRBJ2-3, with 15 positions matching TRBD2. Per germline, CDR1 LNHDA and CDR2 SQIVND (reference sequence). Unmatched junction bases numbered 13, after V lost 4 bases and J lost 2 bases. The CDR3 sequence is 20 residues long. The CDR3 DNA sequence: TGTGCCAGTAGTAGCCCCCGGACTAGCGGGAGGGGGATGCTCACAGATACGCAGTATTTT. Encoded protein: CASSSPRTSGRGMLTDTQYF. The whole variable domain, filled in from reference TRBV19 and TRBJ2-3, reads DGGITQSPKYLFRKEGQNVTLSCEQNLNHDAMYWYRQDPGQGLRLIYYSQIVNDFQKGDIAEGYSVSREKKESFPLTVTSAQKNPTAFYLCASSSPRTSGRGMLTDTQYFGPGTRLTVL.

The chain joins TRBV10-3 to TRBJ1-2, with D perhaps TRBD1 (6 bases). CDR3 length equals 15 residues. The V and J ends lost 6 bases and 3 bases respectively, with 17 bases between them. Looked up from germline, CDR1 is ENHRY and CDR2 is SYGVKD. The CDR3 is CAISPSGGADYGYTF. DNA of the CDR3: TGTGCCATCAGCCCCTCGGGGGGGGCAGACTATGGCTACACCTTC.